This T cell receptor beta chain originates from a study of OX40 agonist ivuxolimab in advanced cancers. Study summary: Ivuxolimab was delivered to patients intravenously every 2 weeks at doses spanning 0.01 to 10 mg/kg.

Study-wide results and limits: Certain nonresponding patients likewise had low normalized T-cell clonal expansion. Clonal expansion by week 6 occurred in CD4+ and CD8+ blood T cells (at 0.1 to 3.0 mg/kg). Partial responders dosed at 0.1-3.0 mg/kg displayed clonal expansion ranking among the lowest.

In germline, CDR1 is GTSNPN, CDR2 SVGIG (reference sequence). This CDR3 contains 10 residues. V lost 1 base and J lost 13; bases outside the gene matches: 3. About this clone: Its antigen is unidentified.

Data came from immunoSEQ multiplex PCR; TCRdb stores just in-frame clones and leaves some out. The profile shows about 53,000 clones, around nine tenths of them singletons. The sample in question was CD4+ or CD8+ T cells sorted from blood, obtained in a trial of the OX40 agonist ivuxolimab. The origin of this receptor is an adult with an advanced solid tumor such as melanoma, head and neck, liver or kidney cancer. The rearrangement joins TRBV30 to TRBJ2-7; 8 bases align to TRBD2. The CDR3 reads CAWSGTSIYF. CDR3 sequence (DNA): TGTGCCTGGAGTGGGACTAGCATTTACTTC. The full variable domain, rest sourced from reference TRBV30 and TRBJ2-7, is SQTIHQWPATLVQPVGSPLSLECTVEGTSNPNLYWYRQAAGRGLQLLFYSVGIGQISSEVPQNLSASRPQDRQFILSSKKLLLSDSGFYLCAWSGTSIYFGPGTRLTVT.